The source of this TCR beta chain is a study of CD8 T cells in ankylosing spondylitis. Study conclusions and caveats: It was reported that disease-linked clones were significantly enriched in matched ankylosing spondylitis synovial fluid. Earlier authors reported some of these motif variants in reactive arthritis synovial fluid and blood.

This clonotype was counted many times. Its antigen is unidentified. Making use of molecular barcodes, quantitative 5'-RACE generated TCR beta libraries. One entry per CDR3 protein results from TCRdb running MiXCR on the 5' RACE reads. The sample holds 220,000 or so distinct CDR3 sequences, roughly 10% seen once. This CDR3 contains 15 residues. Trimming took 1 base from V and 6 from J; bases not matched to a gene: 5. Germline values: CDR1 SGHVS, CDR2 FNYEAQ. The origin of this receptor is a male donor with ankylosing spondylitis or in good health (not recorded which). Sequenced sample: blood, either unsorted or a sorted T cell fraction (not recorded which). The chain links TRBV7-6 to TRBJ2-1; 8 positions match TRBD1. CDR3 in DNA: TGTGCCAGCAGCTTAGATGGACAGGGTACCAATGAGCAGTTCTTC. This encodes CASSLDGQGTNEQFF.